There are many counts of the clone carrying this T cell receptor (beta chain). V was pared by 6 bases and J by 1 base, with 12 bases between. CDR3 size: 14 residues. Germline V gene lookup returns CDR1 MNHEY and CDR2 SMNVEV (reference sequence). The data are from a study of regulatory T cells in long-lasting Graves disease. The time point is: newly diagnosed GD, antithyroid drugs for less than 3 months. The TCR library was made from RNA that had been extracted from PBMCs in TRIzol. Arm-PCR of CDR3 regions and iRepertoire HTBI primers were used to build TCR beta libraries. One entry per CDR3 protein results from TCRdb running MiXCR on the multiplex PCR reads. The table has 550,000 to 650,000 distinct CDR3 sequences, more than 15% seen once. These data were also reused for a study on T cells in Graves' hyperthyroidism and ophthalmopathy.

Source: peripheral blood mononuclear cells (PBMCs), taken at new diagnosis, from a patient treated with antithyroid drugs. The rearrangement uses TRBV27 and TRBJ1-1, with D maybe TRBD1 (5 bases). This TCR was sampled from a man aged 18 to 30 with Graves disease. The CDR3 sequence: CASSSIGGNTEAFF. CDR3 DNA sequence: TGTGCCAGCAGCTCTATCGGGGGGAACACTGAAGCTTTCTTT.